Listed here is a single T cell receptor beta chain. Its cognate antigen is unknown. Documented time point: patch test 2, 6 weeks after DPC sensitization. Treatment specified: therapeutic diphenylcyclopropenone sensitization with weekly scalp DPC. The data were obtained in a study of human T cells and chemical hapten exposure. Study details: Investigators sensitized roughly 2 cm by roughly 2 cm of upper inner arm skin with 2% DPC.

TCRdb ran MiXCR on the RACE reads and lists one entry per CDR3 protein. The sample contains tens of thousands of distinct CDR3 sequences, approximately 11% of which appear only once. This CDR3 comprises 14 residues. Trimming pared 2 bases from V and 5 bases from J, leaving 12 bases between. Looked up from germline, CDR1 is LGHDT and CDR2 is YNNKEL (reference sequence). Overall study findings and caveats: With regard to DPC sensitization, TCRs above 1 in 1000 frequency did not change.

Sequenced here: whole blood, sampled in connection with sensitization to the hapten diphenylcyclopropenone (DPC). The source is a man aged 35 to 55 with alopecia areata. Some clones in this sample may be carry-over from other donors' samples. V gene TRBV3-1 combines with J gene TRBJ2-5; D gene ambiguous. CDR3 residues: CASSQQDSSETQYF. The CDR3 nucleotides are TGTGCCAGCAGCCAACAGGATTCCTCGGAGACCCAGTACTTC.